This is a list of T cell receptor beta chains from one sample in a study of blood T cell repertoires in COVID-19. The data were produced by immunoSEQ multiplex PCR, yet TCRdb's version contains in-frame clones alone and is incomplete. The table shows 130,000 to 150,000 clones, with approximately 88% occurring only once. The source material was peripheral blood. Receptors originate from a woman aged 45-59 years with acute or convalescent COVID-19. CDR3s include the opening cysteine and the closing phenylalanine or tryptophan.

cdr3_aa: CASSSPDRNEKLFF; v_call: TRBV28; j_call: TRBJ1-4
cdr3_aa: CASSQTLNNEQFF; v_call: TRBV3-1/TRBV3-2; j_call: TRBJ2-1
cdr3_aa: CASSLGRGQPQHF; v_call: TRBV27; j_call: TRBJ1-5
cdr3_aa: CASSSGQARRNSPLHF; v_call: TRBV14; j_call: TRBJ1-6
cdr3_aa: CASSYDTGARGYTF; v_call: TRBV6-5; j_call: TRBJ1-2
cdr3_aa: CASSLALGQGGYTF; v_call: TRBV7-2; j_call: TRBJ1-2
cdr3_aa: CASGHQRGLDNQWRTDTQYF; v_call: TRBV6-4; j_call: TRBJ2-3
cdr3_aa: CASRGTSYYEQYF; v_call: TRBV11-2; j_call: TRBJ2-7
cdr3_aa: CASSADTDTQYF; v_call: TRBV7-3; j_call: TRBJ2-3
cdr3_aa: CASSEGSGSYNEQFF; v_call: TRBV2; j_call: TRBJ2-1
cdr3_aa: CASSQAGTRSTDTQYF; v_call: TRBV3-1/TRBV3-2; j_call: TRBJ2-3
cdr3_aa: CASSSWTGSVDEQFF; v_call: TRBV5-1; j_call: TRBJ2-1
cdr3_aa: CASSVNRTPSNYGYTF; v_call: TRBV6-1; j_call: TRBJ1-2
cdr3_aa: CASSGDRDYEQYF; v_call: TRBV27; j_call: TRBJ2-7
cdr3_aa: CASSSPSGLAETQYF; v_call: TRBV11-2; j_call: TRBJ2-5
cdr3_aa: CASSQGALSYEQYF; v_call: TRBV3-1/TRBV3-2; j_call: TRBJ2-7
cdr3_aa: CASRRTGDSNQPQHF; v_call: TRBV6-5; j_call: TRBJ1-5
cdr3_aa: CASSRTDGWGELFF; v_call: TRBV7-6; j_call: TRBJ2-2
cdr3_aa: CASSTYGTSGSSGTQYF; v_call: TRBV19; j_call: TRBJ2-3
cdr3_aa: CASSLAVDRANYGYTF; v_call: TRBV5-1; j_call: TRBJ1-2
cdr3_aa: CASSNDRVMQPQHF; v_call: TRBV5-6; j_call: TRBJ1-5
cdr3_aa: CASSSLRRYEQYF; v_call: TRBV7-9; j_call: TRBJ2-7
cdr3_aa: CASSSGGQETQYF; v_call: TRBV7-7; j_call: TRBJ2-5
cdr3_aa: CASTNRASYGYTF; v_call: TRBV19; j_call: TRBJ1-2
cdr3_aa: CASSQDGQYEQYF; v_call: TRBV4-2; j_call: TRBJ2-7
cdr3_aa: CASSTSAGTGNQPQHF; v_call: TRBV28; j_call: TRBJ1-5
cdr3_aa: CASSIYQDSNQPQHF; v_call: TRBV19; j_call: TRBJ1-5
cdr3_aa: CASSFGTAGLTEETQYF; v_call: TRBV5-6; j_call: TRBJ2-5
cdr3_aa: CASSQSHRGEAFF; v_call: TRBV23-1; j_call: TRBJ1-1
cdr3_aa: CASSLGGSDYEQYF; v_call: TRBV5-6; j_call: TRBJ2-7
cdr3_aa: CASSWGGGKPQHF; v_call: TRBV7-2; j_call: TRBJ1-5
cdr3_aa: CASGPTVNEQFF; v_call: TRBV19; j_call: TRBJ2-1
cdr3_aa: CASSQAGLAGGSSYEQYF; v_call: TRBV3-1/TRBV3-2; j_call: TRBJ2-7
cdr3_aa: CASSQAGQGYEQYF; v_call: TRBV3-1/TRBV3-2; j_call: TRBJ2-7
cdr3_aa: CASSSPEHHEQFF; v_call: TRBV18; j_call: TRBJ2-1
cdr3_aa: CASSLSIQGAGADTQYF; v_call: TRBV27; j_call: TRBJ2-3
cdr3_aa: CASSPRTGQDTEAFF; v_call: TRBV28; j_call: TRBJ1-1
cdr3_aa: CASGPGTINSPLHF; v_call: TRBV5-1; j_call: TRBJ1-6
cdr3_aa: CASSPGGSGGVYEQYF; v_call: TRBV5-4; j_call: TRBJ2-7
cdr3_aa: CASSQVGAILGTGELFF; v_call: TRBV3-1/TRBV3-2; j_call: TRBJ2-2
cdr3_aa: CASSPTGDSNIQYF; v_call: TRBV11-2; j_call: TRBJ2-4
cdr3_aa: CASSYRQGTSTDTQYF; v_call: TRBV6-6; j_call: TRBJ2-3
cdr3_aa: CASSLRQDGYTF; v_call: TRBV11-2; j_call: TRBJ1-2
cdr3_aa: CASSFGTGSYEQYF; v_call: TRBV5-6; j_call: TRBJ2-7
cdr3_aa: CASSPPGFTMNTEAFF; v_call: TRBV28; j_call: TRBJ1-1
cdr3_aa: CASSFNPYNEQFF; v_call: TRBV7-2; j_call: TRBJ2-1
cdr3_aa: CASSTTDRAYNSPLHF; v_call: TRBV13; j_call: TRBJ1-6
cdr3_aa: CASNDRGDENIQYF; v_call: TRBV27; j_call: TRBJ2-4
cdr3_aa: CASSWIFLRTGAERGEKLFF; v_call: TRBV7-8; j_call: TRBJ1-4
cdr3_aa: CASRGQGNYGYTF; v_call: TRBV2; j_call: TRBJ1-2
cdr3_aa: CASGRTGEEPQHF; v_call: TRBV28; j_call: TRBJ1-5
cdr3_aa: CATSDPGSAGELFF; v_call: TRBV24-1; j_call: TRBJ2-2
cdr3_aa: CASRVWIGEGTEAFF; v_call: TRBV5-5; j_call: TRBJ1-1
cdr3_aa: CASSASGTVVFQYF; v_call: TRBV2; j_call: TRBJ2-3
cdr3_aa: CASSRLGPDTEAFF; v_call: TRBV4-2; j_call: TRBJ1-1